The clone carrying this TCR beta chain turned up a few times. Its antigen is undetermined. This sample stems from a study of response to subunit inactivated influenza vaccine. Overall study findings and caveats: Few new T cells, the authors suggested, are recruited by each seasonal influenza vaccination.

MiXCR was run by TCRdb on the RT-PCR reads, yielding one entry per CDR3 protein. The data hold about 190,000 distinct CDR3 sequences, with about an eighth observed a single time. The CDR3 is 16 amino acids. V was trimmed by 4 bases and J by 1 base, leaving 17 bases between them. Germline V lookup: CDR1 SGHRS, CDR2 YFSETQ. The rearrangement links TRBV5-1 to TRBJ2-5, with D perhaps matching TRBD1 (5 bases). Sequenced material: CD8+ T cells sorted from PBMCs, taken more than 4 days after vaccination. The receptor's source is a man in his fifties or sixties who received an inactivated influenza vaccine. DNA of the CDR3: TGCGCCAGCAGCCAGGGAAACTTTTTACTCCAAGAGACCCAGTACTTC. This encodes CASSQGNFLLQETQYF.